Shown below are 23 T cell receptor beta chains from a single sample sequenced in a study of early T cells in non-severe SARS-CoV-2 infection. TCRdb analysed the 5' RACE reads with MiXCR anew, one entry per CDR3 protein. Among 50,000 to 60,000 distinct CDR3 sequences listed, more than 7.5% were seen once. Sequenced material: whole blood. These receptors were taken from an adult who was a healthcare worker with PCR-confirmed SARS-CoV-2 infection or an uninfected control (not recorded which).

This clonotype was detected a few times. CDR3 sequence (DNA): TGTGCCAGCACCCCCCTCCTAGCCGAAAGCACAGATACGCAGTATTTT. This sequence encodes CASTPLLAESTDTQYF. This chain links TRBV27 with TRBJ2-3; D may be TRBD2 (5 bases). The CDR3 has 16 residues. V lost 7 bases and J 0 bases, leaving 17 bases between the germline ends. The germline gives CDR1 MNHEY, CDR2 SMNVEV (reference sequence).

This clonotype was seen only a few times. This chain connects TRBV29-1 to TRBJ1-5, with 8 bases lining up with TRBD1. The CDR3 has 14 residues. The ends lost 6 bases at V and 1 base at J; junction bases unmatched: 5. Per the germline V gene, CDR1 is SQVTM and CDR2 is ANQGSEA. The CDR3: CSVVGQESNQPQHF. The DNA for the CDR3 is TGCAGCGTAGTGGGACAGGAGAGCAATCAGCCCCAGCATTTT.

This clonotype was detected ten times or more. The chain uses TRBV12-3 or TRBV12-4 and TRBJ2-1; no clear D gene. This CDR3 contains 14 residues. V shed 0 bases and J shed 5 bases, with 8 bases lying between them. Here the CDR3 reads CASSLAVDNNEQFF. The CDR3 DNA follows: TGTGCCAGCAGTTTAGCGGTTGATAACAATGAGCAGTTCTTC.

This clonotype was observed many times. This chain links TRBV7-9 with TRBJ1-5; D uncertain. V was shortened by 1 base and J by 1 base, with 5 bases between the two germline ends. Germline-derived CDR1 and CDR2 are SEHNR and FQNEAQ (reference sequence). This CDR3 has 14 residues. CDR3 loop: CASSLDSSNQPQHF. In DNA form, the CDR3 reads TGTGCCAGCAGCTTAGACTCCAGCAATCAGCCCCAGCATTTT. The full variable domain, with the rest looked up from reference TRBV7-9 and TRBJ1-5, is DTGVSQNPRHKITKRGQNVTFRCDPISEHNRLYWYRQTLGQGPEFLTYFQNEAQLEKSRLLSDRFSAERPKGSFSTLEIQRTEQGDSAMYLCASSLDSSNQPQHFGDGTRLSIL.

The chain couples TRBV14 to TRBJ2-1, with 7 bases fitting TRBD1. V dropped 5 bases and J dropped 9; count of bases not matched to a gene: 7. This CDR3 has 13 residues. Per the germline V gene, CDR1 is SGHDN and CDR2 is FVKESK. The CDR3 nucleotides are TGTGCCAGCAGCAGACAGACAGGGTCTGAGCAGTTCTTC. Protein sequence: CASSRQTGSEQFF.

This clonotype was detected only a few times. The V and J genes are TRBV5-1 and TRBJ1-4; 12 bases match TRBD1. The V gene end was trimmed by 3 bases and the J gene end by 12 bases; junction bases not matched to a gene: 9. The CDR3 totals 15 residues. Per the germline V gene, CDR1 is SGHRS and CDR2 is YFSETQ. DNA for the CDR3: TGCGCCAGCAGCTACACCGGGACAGGGGGCGGAGAACTGTTTTTT. Amino acids: CASSYTGTGGGELFF. The whole variable domain, remainder taken from reference TRBV5-1 and TRBJ1-4, is KAGVTQTPRYLIKTRGQQVTLSCSPISGHRSVSWYQQTPGQGLQFLFEYFSETQRNKGNFPGRFSGRQFSNSRSEMNVSTLELGDSALYLCASSYTGTGGGELFFGSGTQLSVL.

This clonotype was counted at least ten times. The gene calls are TRBV7-9 and TRBJ2-7; no reliable D call. The CDR3 sequence is 14 residues long. The V end lost 1 base, the J end lost 5 bases, and 12 bases lay between the germline ends. The germline gives CDR1 SEHNR, CDR2 FQNEAQ (reference sequence). The CDR3 spells CASSLVGKTDEQYF. Written as DNA, the CDR3 is TGTGCCAGCAGCTTAGTCGGCAAGACCGACGAGCAGTACTTC.

This clonotype was seen more than once but under ten times. This chain uses TRBV6-2 or TRBV6-3 with TRBJ2-7, with 12 bases identical to TRBD2. The J segment lost 3 bases and the V segment lost 2 bases, leaving 14 bases of the junction unmatched. Germline CDR1 and CDR2: MNHEY and SVGEGT. The CDR3 has 19 amino acids. The CDR3 region has the DNA TGTGCCAGCAGTTACGGTGGGGGACTAGCGGGTTCGTATGACTACGAGCAGTACTTC. It yields the protein CASSYGGGLAGSYDYEQYF.

Concerning this clonotype itself: One base away lies a much larger clone, so this may be a sequencing read error. The CDR3 DNA reads as TGTGTCAGCAAGGCCTGGCGAGAAACCGGGGAGCTGTTTTTT. This codes for CVSKAWRETGELFF. The chain combines TRBV7-8 with TRBJ2-2; D not resolved. This CDR3 has 14 amino acids. The germline CDR1 and CDR2 sequences are SGHVS and FQNEAQ.

The chain combines TRBV30 with TRBJ2-7; no firm D call. Germline-derived CDR1 and CDR2 are GTSNPN and SVGIG (reference sequence). Trimming removed 4 bases from V and 6 bases from J, with 16 bases in between. The CDR3 loop spans 13 amino acids. CDR3 sequence reads: CAWTLGQVTEQYF. DNA for the CDR3: TGTGCCTGGACCCTAGGGCAGGTTACCGAGCAGTACTTC.

The V and J genes are TRBV20-1 and TRBJ1-1; the D is unclear. CDR1 is DFQATT and CDR2 is SNEGSKA in the germline V gene (reference sequence). The CDR3 covers 14 residues. V lost 2 bases and J lost 2, with 12 bases in between. The CDR3 loop reads CSARSGPINTEAFF. CDR3 bases: TGCAGTGCTAGATCTGGACCTATTAACACTGAAGCTTTCTTT.

The chain employs TRBV5-1 and TRBJ2-3; D is possibly TRBD2 (6 bases). Germline CDR1 SGHRS, CDR2 YFSETQ. This CDR3 contains 14 residues. V was trimmed by 7 bases and J by 5 bases, leaving 17 bases between them. Here the CDR3 reads CASAPGTPKDTQYF. The DNA for the CDR3 is TGCGCCAGCGCTCCCGGGACTCCCAAAGATACGCAGTATTTT. Full variable domain (rest looked up from reference TRBV5-1 and TRBJ2-3): KAGVTQTPRYLIKTRGQQVTLSCSPISGHRSVSWYQQTPGQGLQFLFEYFSETQRNKGNFPGRFSGRQFSNSRSEMNVSTLELGDSALYLCASAPGTPKDTQYFGPGTRLTVL.

This clonotype was recorded many times. The chain has TRBV28 and TRBJ2-7; D uncertain. This CDR3 region has 13 residues. Germline values: CDR1 MDHEN, CDR2 SYDVKM. Trimming shortened V by 5 bases and J by 2 bases, and 10 bases separated the two germline ends. The CDR3 loop is CASSPLQTYEQYF. The DNA of the CDR3 is TGTGCCAGCAGTCCACTCCAGACCTACGAGCAGTACTTC.

In this sample, this clonotype turned up a few times. The chain uses TRBV6-5 and TRBJ1-5; TRBD1 is a possible D gene (5 bases). V dropped 2 bases and J dropped 4 bases, with 6 bases sitting between them. The CDR3 covers 13 residues. Germline V gene data show CDR1 as MNHEY and CDR2 as SVGAGI. This chain's CDR3 is CASSYGANQPQHF. CDR3 DNA sequence: TGTGCCAGCAGTTACGGGGCAAATCAGCCCCAGCATTTT.

The V gene is TRBV7-3, the J gene TRBJ2-7, with TRBD1 as a possible D gene (6 bases). From germline, CDR1 is SGHTA and CDR2 FQGTGA. Deletions cut 1 base from V and 3 bases from J, with 7 bases between. The CDR3 consists of 13 residues. CDR3 bases: TGTGCCAGCAGCTTAAGACAGGACTACGAGCAGTACTTC. Its translation: CASSLRQDYEQYF.

This clonotype was counted a few times. The chain carries TRBV6-2 or TRBV6-3 and TRBJ1-5, with D unresolved. The V gene lost 5 bases and the J gene lost 5 bases, with 7 bases spanning the gap. Germline V gene data show CDR1 as MNHEY and CDR2 as SVGEGT. The CDR3 consists of 12 residues. CDR3 nucleotides: TGTGCCAGCAGTACCTCCCATCAGCCCCAGCATTTT. Translation gives CASSTSHQPQHF.

The chain employs TRBV18 and TRBJ2-5, with a possible D match to TRBD2 (5 bases). Per the germline V gene, CDR1 is KGHSH and CDR2 is LQKENI. Trimming shortened V by 3 bases and J by 1 base, and 9 bases separated the two germline ends. The CDR3 extends over 14 amino acids. CDR3 loop: CASSPRLAQETQYF. CDR3 DNA: TGTGCCAGCTCACCCCGCCTAGCCCAAGAGACCCAGTACTTC.

This clonotype was counted ten times or more. The CDR3 region has the DNA TGTGCCAGCCAACCCCGGACTAGCGGGAGTGCAGATACGCAGTATTTT. It encodes CASQPRTSGSADTQYF. The gene calls are TRBV11-2 and TRBJ2-3, with TRBD2 matching over 13 bases. CDR1 SGHAT and CDR2 FQNNGV come from the germline V gene. V shed 8 bases and J 4 bases; nucleotides not matched to a gene: 9. The CDR3 is made up of 16 amino acids.

The rearrangement joins TRBV5-1 to TRBJ1-5; TRBD1 is a possible D gene (6 bases). Germline values: CDR1 SGHRS, CDR2 YFSETQ. V was clipped by 0 bases and J by 4 bases, with 11 bases between them. CDR3 size: 15 residues. CDR3 residues: CASSLGTVENQPQHF. The CDR3 nucleotides read TGCGCCAGCAGCTTGGGGACAGTCGAGAATCAGCCCCAGCATTTT.

This clonotype was recorded many times. This chain uses TRBV16 with TRBJ2-1; 12 bases line up with TRBD1. Looked up from germline, CDR1 is KGHSY and CDR2 is FQNENV. V lost 4 bases, J lost 6 bases, and 4 bases stayed unmatched. CDR3 length: 15 residues. Here the CDR3 DNA reads TGTGCCAGCAGCCCGGGGACAGGGGGCCGCAATGAGCAGTTCTTC. It encodes CASSPGTGGRNEQFF.

This clonotype was detected many times. The V call is TRBV20-1, the J call TRBJ2-1; maybe TRBD1 (5 bases). Germline CDR1 DFQATT, CDR2 SNEGSKA (reference sequence). Trimming removed 5 bases at V and 4 bases at J, with 21 bases between. The CDR3 is 16 amino acids. The CDR3 coding sequence is TGCAGTGCTTCAGGGCAGGCCTCGGGTCGATACAATGAGCAGTTCTTC. Translating gives CSASGQASGRYNEQFF.

This clonotype was seen repeatedly, ten times or more. The V call is TRBV19, the J call TRBJ2-1; unclear D gene. The germline CDR1 and CDR2 sequences are LNHDA and SQIVND (reference sequence). Trimming took off 1 base at V and 0 bases at J, with 7 bases between the two ends. CDR3 length: 15 residues. The CDR3 nucleotides are TGTGCCAGTAGTATAGCCCTTAGCTCCTACAATGAGCAGTTCTTC. This translates into CASSIALSSYNEQFF.

There are many counts of this clonotype. This chain links TRBV7-3 with TRBJ2-1; D is perhaps TRBD1 or TRBD2 (5 bases each). V was pared by 3 bases and J by 9 bases, with 12 bases between. CDR1 and CDR2 from the germline V gene are SGHTA and FQGTGA. The CDR3 is 13 residues long. The CDR3 nucleotides read TGTGCCAGCAGCTTGGGACCTTCTCGTGAGCAGTTCTTC. This translates into CASSLGPSREQFF. The complete variable domain, with remaining parts taken from reference TRBV7-3 and TRBJ2-1, reads GAGVSQTPSNKVTEKGKYVELRCDPISGHTALYWYRQSLGQGPEFLIYFQGTGAADDSGLPNDRFFAVRPEGSVSTLKIQRTERGDSAVYLCASSLGPSREQFFGPGTRLTVL.